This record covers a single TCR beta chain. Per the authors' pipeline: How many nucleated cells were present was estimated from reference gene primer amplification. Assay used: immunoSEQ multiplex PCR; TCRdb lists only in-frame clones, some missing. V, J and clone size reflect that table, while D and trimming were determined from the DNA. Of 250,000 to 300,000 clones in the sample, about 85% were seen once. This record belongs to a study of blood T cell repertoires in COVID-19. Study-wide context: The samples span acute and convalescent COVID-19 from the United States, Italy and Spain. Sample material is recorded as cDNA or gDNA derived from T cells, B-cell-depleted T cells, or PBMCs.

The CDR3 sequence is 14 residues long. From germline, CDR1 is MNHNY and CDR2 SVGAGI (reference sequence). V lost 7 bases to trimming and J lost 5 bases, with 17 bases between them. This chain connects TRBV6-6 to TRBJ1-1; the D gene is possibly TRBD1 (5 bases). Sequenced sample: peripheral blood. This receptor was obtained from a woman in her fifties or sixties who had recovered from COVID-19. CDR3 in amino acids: CASTPAGGRTEAFF. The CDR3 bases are TGTGCCAGCACGCCTGCCGGGGGTAGGACTGAAGCTTTCTTT.